The rows below give T cell receptor beta chains drawn from one sample of a study of CD8 T cells in Susac syndrome. TCRdb re-derived calls from the immunoSEQ multiplex PCR reads in MiXCR, one entry per CDR3 protein. The table includes 200,000 to 250,000 distinct CDR3 sequences, less than 95% detected once. Input material: CD4+ T cells from PBMCs. The receptors were gathered from a human donor with Susac syndrome. CDR3s include the opening cysteine and the closing phenylalanine or tryptophan. The D gene is left open where the match is weak. The size field is filled for only some rows; it gives once, few, many or a size class.

- | TRBJ2-5 | once | TRBV18 | CASSPGAEEIQYF | TGTGCCAGCTCGCCGGGGGCCGAAGAGATCCAGTACTTC
- | TRBJ2-5 | once | TRBV7-2 | CASSLNQDSSLGETQYF | TGTGCCAGCAGCTTGAATCAGGACAGCAGCCTCGGAGAGACCCAGTACTTC
- | TRBJ1-5 | - | TRBV9 | CASSGPAGPQHF | TGTGCCAGCAGCGGGCCCGCGGGGCCCCAGCATTTT
TRBD1 | TRBJ1-1 | - | TRBV7-9 | CASSPYRGTEAFF | TGTGCCAGCAGCCCATACAGGGGGACTGAAGCTTTCTTT
- | TRBJ1-3 | - | TRBV29-1 | CSVVGNSGNTIYF | TGCAGCGTTGTAGGGAACTCTGGAAACACCATATATTTT
- | TRBJ2-1 | few | TRBV18 | CASSPGRDDEQFF | TGTGCCAGCTCACCCGGCAGGGACGATGAGCAGTTCTTC
- | TRBJ2-7 | - | TRBV24-1 | CATSDSDSSYEQYF | TGTGCCACCAGTGATTCGGACAGCTCCTACGAGCAGTACTTC
- | TRBJ2-5 | - | TRBV20-1 | CSAMAPNVGGIETQYF | TGCAGTGCTATGGCCCCCAACGTGGGGGGCATAGAGACCCAGTACTTC
- | TRBJ2-7 | - | TRBV6-1 | CASSELGEQYF | TGTGCCAGCAGTGAATTGGGGGAGCAGTACTTC
- | TRBJ1-6 | - | TRBV9 | CASSVGPQGSNSPLHF | TGTGCCAGCAGCGTAGGTCCACAGGGAAGTAATTCACCCCTCCACTTT
- | TRBJ2-2 | - | TRBV7-3 | CASSFPLGGTGELFF | TGTGCCAGCAGCTTCCCTCTCGGGGGCACCGGGGAGCTGTTTTTT
TRBD1 | TRBJ1-5 | - | TRBV19 | CASSGQGVQPQHF | TGTGCCAGTAGTGGACAGGGAGTTCAGCCCCAGCATTTT
- | TRBJ2-1 | - | TRBV7-8 | CASSVRVTYNEQFF | TGTGCCAGCAGCGTCAGGGTCACCTACAATGAGCAGTTCTTC
TRBD1 | TRBJ2-7 | - | TRBV19 | CASSTMTGRSYEQYF | TGTGCCAGTAGTACCATGACAGGGCGATCCTACGAGCAGTACTTC
TRBD1 | TRBJ1-6 | - | TRBV7-9 | CASSTRTGTGSLHF | TGTGCCAGCAGCACCCGGACAGGGACGGGATCCCTCCACTTT
- | TRBJ1-5 | - | TRBV24-1 | CATSDGPRQGEQPQHF | TGTGCCACCAGTGATGGACCCCGGCAGGGTGAGCAGCCCCAGCATTTT
TRBD1 | TRBJ1-2 | - | TRBV7-9 | CASSLGFRRDRGDYGYTF | TGTGCCAGCAGCTTAGGGTTTCGGCGGGACAGGGGGGACTATGGCTACACCTTC
TRBD1 | TRBJ1-1 | - | TRBV30 | CAWSIGTGGSEAFF | TGTGCCTGGAGTATCGGGACAGGGGGCTCTGAAGCTTTCTTT
TRBD2 | TRBJ2-7 | - | TRBV28 | CASSPGLASEQYF | TGTGCCAGCAGTCCGGGACTAGCGAGCGAGCAGTACTTC
- | TRBJ2-3 | - | TRBV5-1 | CASSLTDGGPGDTQYF | TGCGCCAGCAGCTTGACGGACGGGGGACCGGGAGATACGCAGTATTTT
- | TRBJ1-6 | - | TRBV20-1 | CSGGGQINSPLHF | TGCAGTGGGGGGGGGCAGATTAATTCACCCCTCCACTTT
- | TRBJ2-7 | once | TRBV3-1 | CASSHSEISSYEQYF | TGTGCCAGCAGCCACAGCGAAATTTCGTCCTACGAGCAGTACTTC
TRBD2 | TRBJ2-1 | - | TRBV3-1 | CASSPRLANEQFF | TGTGCCAGCAGCCCCCGACTAGCCAATGAGCAGTTCTTC
- | TRBJ1-1 | - | TRBV3-1 | CASSQGQLMNTEAFF | TGTGCCAGCAGCCAAGGACAGCTCATGAACACTGAAGCTTTCTTT
- | TRBJ1-1 | - | TRBV20-1 | CSAGGAMNTEAFF | TGCAGTGCTGGAGGGGCGATGAACACTGAAGCTTTCTTT
TRBD2 | TRBJ2-3 | once | TRBV20-1 | CSARLAGPHGTQYF | TGCAGTGCCCGACTAGCGGGACCCCACGGTACGCAGTATTTT
- | TRBJ2-7 | - | TRBV7-9 | CASSFSSGIYEQYF | TGTGCCAGCAGCTTCTCTTCAGGGATATACGAGCAGTACTTC
- | TRBJ1-1 | - | TRBV7-8 | CASSRSGTEAFF | TGTGCCAGCAGCCGGTCGGGTACTGAAGCTTTCTTT
TRBD1 | TRBJ1-6 | - | TRBV27 | CASSFGTGSWGSPLHF | TGTGCCAGCAGTTTCGGGACAGGGTCTTGGGGTTCACCCCTCCACTTT
TRBD2 | TRBJ2-5 | - | TRBV20-1 | CSARSGGGSLETQYF | TGCAGTGCTCGTTCGGGCGGGGGGTCATTGGAGACCCAGTACTTC
- | TRBJ2-7 | once | TRBV11-1 | CASSSDPYEQYF | TGTGCCAGCAGCTCCGATCCCTACGAGCAGTACTTC